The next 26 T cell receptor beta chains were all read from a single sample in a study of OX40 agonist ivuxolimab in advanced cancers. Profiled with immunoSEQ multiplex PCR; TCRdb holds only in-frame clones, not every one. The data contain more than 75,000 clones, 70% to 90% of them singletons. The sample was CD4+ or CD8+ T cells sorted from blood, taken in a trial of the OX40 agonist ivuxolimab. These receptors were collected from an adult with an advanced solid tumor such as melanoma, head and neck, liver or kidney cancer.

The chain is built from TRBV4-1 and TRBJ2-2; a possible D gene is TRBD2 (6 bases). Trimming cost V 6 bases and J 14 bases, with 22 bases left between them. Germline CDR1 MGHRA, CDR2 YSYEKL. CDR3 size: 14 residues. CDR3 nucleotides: TGCGCCAGCAGTCGACCCCGGAGGGGTCAGGCCCTGTTTTTT. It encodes CASSRPRRGQALFF.

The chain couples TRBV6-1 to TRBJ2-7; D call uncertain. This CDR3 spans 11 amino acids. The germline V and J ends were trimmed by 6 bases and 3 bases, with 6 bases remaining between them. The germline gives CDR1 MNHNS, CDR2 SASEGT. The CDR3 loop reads CASRTIYEQYF. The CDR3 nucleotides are TGTGCCAGCAGGACAATCTACGAGCAGTACTTC.

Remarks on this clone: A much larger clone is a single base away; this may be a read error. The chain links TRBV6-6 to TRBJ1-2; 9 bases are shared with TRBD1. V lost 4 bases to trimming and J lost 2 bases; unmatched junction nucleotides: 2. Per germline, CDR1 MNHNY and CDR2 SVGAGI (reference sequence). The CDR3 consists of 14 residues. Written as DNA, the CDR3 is TGTGCCAGCAGTTCCGGGACAGGGAACTATGGCTACACCTTC. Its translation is CASSSGTGNYGYTF.

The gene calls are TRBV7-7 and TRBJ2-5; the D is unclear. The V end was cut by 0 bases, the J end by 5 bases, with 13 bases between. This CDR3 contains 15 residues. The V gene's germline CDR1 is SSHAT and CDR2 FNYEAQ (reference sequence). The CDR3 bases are TGTGCCAGCAGCTTAGCACTCCGCCCCGGGGAGACCCAGTACTTC. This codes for CASSLALRPGETQYF. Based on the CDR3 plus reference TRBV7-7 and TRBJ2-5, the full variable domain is GAGVSQSPRYKVTKRGQDVTLRCDPISSHATLYWYQQALGQGPEFLTYFNYEAQPDKSGLPSDRFSAERPEGSISTLTIQRTEQRDSAMYRCASSLALRPGETQYFGPGTRLLVL.

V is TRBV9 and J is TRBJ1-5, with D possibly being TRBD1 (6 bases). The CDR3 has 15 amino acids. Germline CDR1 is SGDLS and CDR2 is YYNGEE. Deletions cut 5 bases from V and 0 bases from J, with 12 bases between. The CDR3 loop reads CASSLQGYSNQPQHF. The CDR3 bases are TGTGCCAGCAGTCTACAGGGTTATAGCAATCAGCCCCAGCATTTT.

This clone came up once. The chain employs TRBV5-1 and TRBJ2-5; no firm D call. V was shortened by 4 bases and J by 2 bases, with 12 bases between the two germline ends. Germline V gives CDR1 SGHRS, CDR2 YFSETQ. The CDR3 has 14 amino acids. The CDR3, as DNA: TGCGCCAGCAGCGTCCCAAACCGACAAGAGACCCAGTACTTC. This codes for CASSVPNRQETQYF.

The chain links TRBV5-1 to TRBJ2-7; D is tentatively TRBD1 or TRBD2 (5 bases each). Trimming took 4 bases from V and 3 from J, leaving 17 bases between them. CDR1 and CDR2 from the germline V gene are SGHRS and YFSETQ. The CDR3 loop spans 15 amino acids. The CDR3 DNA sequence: TGCGCCAGCAGCCCCGGGACCGCTGCCCGCTACGAGCAGTACTTC. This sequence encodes CASSPGTAARYEQYF.

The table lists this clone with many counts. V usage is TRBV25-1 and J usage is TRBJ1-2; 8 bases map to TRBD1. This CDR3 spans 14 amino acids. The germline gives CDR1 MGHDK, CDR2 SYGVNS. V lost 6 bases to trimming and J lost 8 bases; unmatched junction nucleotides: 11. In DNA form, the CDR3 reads TGTGCCAGCAGCGAAACAGGGGGTGCCTCAGGCTACACCTTC. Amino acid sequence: CASSETGGASGYTF.

The CDR3 DNA reads TGTGCCAGCTCACCCCCTACAGGGGCGCGCGGGGAGCTGTTTTTT. It encodes CASSPPTGARGELFF. The chain joins TRBV18 to TRBJ2-2; TRBD1 aligns across 7 bases. V lost 3 bases to trimming and J lost 7 bases; unmatched junction nucleotides: 8. Germline CDR1 reads KGHSH; CDR2 reads LQKENI. This CDR3 comprises 15 residues.

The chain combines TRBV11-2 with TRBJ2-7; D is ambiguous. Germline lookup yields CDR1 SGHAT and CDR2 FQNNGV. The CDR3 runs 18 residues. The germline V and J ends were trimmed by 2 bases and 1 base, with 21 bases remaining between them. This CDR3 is CASSLSEKGLVTSYEQYF. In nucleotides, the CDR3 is TGTGCCAGCAGCTTATCTGAGAAGGGTCTTGTAACTTCCTACGAGCAGTACTTC. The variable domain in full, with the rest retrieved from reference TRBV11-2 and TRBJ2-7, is EAGVAQSPRYKIIEKRQSVAFWCNPISGHATLYWYQQILGQGPKLLIQFQNNGVVDDSQLPKDRFSAERLKGVDSTLKIQPAKLEDSAVYLCASSLSEKGLVTSYEQYFGPGTRLTVT.

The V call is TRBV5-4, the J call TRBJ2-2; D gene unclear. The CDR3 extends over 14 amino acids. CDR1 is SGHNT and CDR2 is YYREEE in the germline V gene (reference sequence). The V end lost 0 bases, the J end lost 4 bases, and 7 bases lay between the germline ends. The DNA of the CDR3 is TGTGCCAGCAGCTTGGACTCTACCACCGGGGAGCTGTTTTTT. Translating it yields CASSLDSTTGELFF.

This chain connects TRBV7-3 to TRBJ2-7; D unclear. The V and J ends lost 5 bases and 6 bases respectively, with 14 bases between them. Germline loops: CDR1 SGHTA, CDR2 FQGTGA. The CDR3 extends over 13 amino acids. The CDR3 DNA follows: TGTGCCAGCAGCCCACGTTTTGAAGGCGAGCAGTACTTC. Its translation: CASSPRFEGEQYF.

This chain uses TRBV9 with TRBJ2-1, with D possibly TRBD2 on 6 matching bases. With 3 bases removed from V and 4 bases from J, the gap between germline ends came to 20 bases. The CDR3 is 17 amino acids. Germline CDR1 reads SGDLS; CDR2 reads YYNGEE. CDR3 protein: CASSAGPGRGTYNEQFF. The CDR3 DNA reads TGTGCCAGCAGCGCTGGACCGGGACGGGGGACTTACAATGAGCAGTTCTTC. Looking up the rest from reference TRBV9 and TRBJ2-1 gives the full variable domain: DSGVTQTPKHLITATGQRVTLRCSPRSGDLSVYWYQQSLDQGLQFLIQYYNGEERAKGNILERFSAQQFPDLHSELNLSSLELGDSALYFCASSAGPGRGTYNEQFFGPGTRLTVL.

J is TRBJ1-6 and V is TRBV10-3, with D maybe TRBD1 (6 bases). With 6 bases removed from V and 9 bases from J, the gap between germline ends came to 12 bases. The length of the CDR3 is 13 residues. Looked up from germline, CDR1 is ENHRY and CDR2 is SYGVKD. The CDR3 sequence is CAIRRGSFSPLHF. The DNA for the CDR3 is TGTGCCATCAGAAGGGGGTCATTTTCACCCCTCCACTTT.

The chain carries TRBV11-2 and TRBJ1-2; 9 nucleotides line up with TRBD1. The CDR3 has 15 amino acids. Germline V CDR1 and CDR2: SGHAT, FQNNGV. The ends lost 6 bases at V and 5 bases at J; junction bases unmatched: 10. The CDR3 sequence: CASSLSLQGAYGYTF. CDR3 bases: TGTGCCAGCAGTTTGAGTTTACAGGGGGCTTATGGCTACACCTTC. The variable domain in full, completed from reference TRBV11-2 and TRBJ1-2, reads EAGVAQSPRYKIIEKRQSVAFWCNPISGHATLYWYQQILGQGPKLLIQFQNNGVVDDSQLPKDRFSAERLKGVDSTLKIQPAKLEDSAVYLCASSLSLQGAYGYTFGSGTRLTVV.

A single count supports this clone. CDR3 nucleotides: TGTGCCAGCAGCCGGACGGCCGGATATGGCTACACCTTC. It yields the protein CASSRTAGYGYTF. This sequence joins TRBV7-2 and TRBJ1-2, with D unresolved. The CDR3 has 13 residues. Looked up from germline, CDR1 is SGHTA and CDR2 is FQGNSA. Trimming took 5 bases from V and 5 from J, leaving 12 bases between them.

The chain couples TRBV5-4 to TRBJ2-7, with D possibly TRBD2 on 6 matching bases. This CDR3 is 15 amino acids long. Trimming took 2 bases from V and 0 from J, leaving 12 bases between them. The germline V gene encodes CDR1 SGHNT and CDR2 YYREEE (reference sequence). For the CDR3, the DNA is TGTGCCAGCAGCTTAGGTCTAGCGTCCTCCTACGAGCAGTACTTC. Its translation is CASSLGLASSYEQYF.

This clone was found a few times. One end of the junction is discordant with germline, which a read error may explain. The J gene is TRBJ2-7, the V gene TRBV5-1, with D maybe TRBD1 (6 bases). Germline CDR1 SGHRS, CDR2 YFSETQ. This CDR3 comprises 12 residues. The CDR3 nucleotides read TGCGCCAGCAGCTTGGTTTGGGGGCCTCTACTCTTC. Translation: CASSLVWGPLLF.

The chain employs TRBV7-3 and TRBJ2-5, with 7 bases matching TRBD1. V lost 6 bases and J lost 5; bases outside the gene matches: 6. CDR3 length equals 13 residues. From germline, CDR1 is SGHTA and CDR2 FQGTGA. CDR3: CASSMKGGETQYF. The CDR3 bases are TGTGCCAGCAGTATGAAAGGGGGCGAGACCCAGTACTTC. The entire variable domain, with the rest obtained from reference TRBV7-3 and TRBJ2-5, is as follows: GAGVSQTPSNKVTEKGKYVELRCDPISGHTALYWYRQSLGQGPEFLIYFQGTGAADDSGLPNDRFFAVRPEGSVSTLKIQRTERGDSAVYLCASSMKGGETQYFGPGTRLLVL.

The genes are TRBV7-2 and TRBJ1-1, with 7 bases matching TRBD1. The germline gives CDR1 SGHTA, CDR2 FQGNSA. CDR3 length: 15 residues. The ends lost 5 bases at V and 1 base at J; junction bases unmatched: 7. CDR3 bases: TGTGCCAGCAGCATAAGACAGGGCACGAACACTGAAGCTTTCTTT. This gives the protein CASSIRQGTNTEAFF.

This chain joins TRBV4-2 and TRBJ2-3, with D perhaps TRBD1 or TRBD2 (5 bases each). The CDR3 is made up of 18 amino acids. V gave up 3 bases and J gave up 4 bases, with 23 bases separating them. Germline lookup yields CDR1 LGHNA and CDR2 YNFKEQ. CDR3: CASSQGSRGWGWSDTQYF. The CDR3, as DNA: TGTGCCAGCAGCCAGGGGTCCCGGGGATGGGGCTGGTCAGATACGCAGTATTTT.

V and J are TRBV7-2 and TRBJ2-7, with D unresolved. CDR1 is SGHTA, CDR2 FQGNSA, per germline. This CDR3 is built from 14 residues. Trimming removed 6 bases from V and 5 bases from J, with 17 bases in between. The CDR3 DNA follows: TGTGCCAGCAGTTTTGGGATCCTAGAGGACGAGCAGTACTTC. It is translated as CASSFGILEDEQYF. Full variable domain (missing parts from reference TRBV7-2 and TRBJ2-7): GAGVSQSPSNKVTEKGKDVELRCDPISGHTALYWYRQSLGQGLEFLIYFQGNSAPDKSGLPSDRFSAERTGGSVSTLTIQRTQQEDSAVYLCASSFGILEDEQYFGPGTRLTVT.

The CDR3 loop is CASSKGGARTGELFF. The CDR3 nucleotides read TGCGCCAGCTCTAAGGGGGGGGCTCGAACCGGGGAGCTGTTTTTT. The chain links TRBV5-1 to TRBJ2-2; possibly TRBD2 for D (7 bases). CDR1 and CDR2 from the germline V gene are SGHRS and YFSETQ. The ends were cut back, 7 bases at V and 5 bases at J, with 18 bases in the middle. The CDR3 extends over 15 amino acids.

This chain's CDR3 is CASSLVGEAFF. CDR3 nucleotide sequence: TGTGCCAGCAGCTTGGTTGGGGAAGCTTTCTTT. V usage is TRBV5-6 and J usage is TRBJ1-1, with D uncertain. The CDR3 length is 11 residues. CDR1 is SGHDT, CDR2 YYEEEE, per germline. Deletions cut 0 bases from V and 8 bases from J, with 5 bases between.

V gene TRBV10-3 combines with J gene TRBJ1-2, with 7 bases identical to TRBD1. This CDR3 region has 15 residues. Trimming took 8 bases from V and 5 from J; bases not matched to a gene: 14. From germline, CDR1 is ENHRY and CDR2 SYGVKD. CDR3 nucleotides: TGTGCCATCGCGCCTCAAACGACAGGGTCGTATGGCTACACCTTC. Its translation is CAIAPQTTGSYGYTF.

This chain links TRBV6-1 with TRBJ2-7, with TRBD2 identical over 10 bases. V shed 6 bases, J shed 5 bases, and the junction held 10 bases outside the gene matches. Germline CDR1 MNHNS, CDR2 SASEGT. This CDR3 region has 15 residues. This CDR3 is CASSSASGRIDEQYF. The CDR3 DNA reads TGTGCCAGCAGCAGTGCTAGCGGGAGAATCGACGAGCAGTACTTC.